This is a list of T cell receptor beta chains from one sample in a study of CD8+ T cells in alopecia areata. Data came from immunoSEQ multiplex PCR; TCRdb stores just in-frame clones and leaves some out. The table shows roughly 280,000 clones, with roughly 60% occurring only once. Here the sequenced sample was CD4+ T cells sorted from blood, taken at roughly week 52, from a patient treated with tofacitinib. These receptors were obtained from a human donor with alopecia areata. Both conserved end residues are part of each CDR3. The order of the fields is clone size, V gene, D gene, J gene, CDR3 protein, CDR3 DNA. A D gene is named only where the DNA matches it firmly. Only part of the rows carry a size: once, few, many, or a class if the clone is expanded.

>many|TRBV4-3|NA|TRBJ1-4
CASSQEGVRGRDLQWPLFF
TGCGCCAGCAGCCAAGAAGGTGTTCGGGGCCGGGACCTCCAGTGGCCACTGTTTTTT
>few|TRBV29-1|NA|TRBJ2-3
CSAAGSTDTQYF
TGCAGCGCGGCAGGGAGCACAGATACGCAGTATTTT
>NA|TRBV7-2|TRBD1|TRBJ1-2
CASNRRGRYGYTF
TGTGCCAGCAACCGAAGGGGGCGATATGGCTACACCTTC
>NA|TRBV6-5|NA|TRBJ1-5
CASSSYRDQPQHF
TGTGCCAGCAGTTCGTACAGGGATCAGCCCCAGCATTTT
>NA|TRBV30|NA|TRBJ1-6
CAWSRPGSNSPLHF
TGTGCCTGGAGCCGACCCGGGTCTAATTCACCCCTCCACTTT
>NA|TRBV25-1|NA|TRBJ2-7
CASSVGADYEQYF
TGTGCCAGCAGTGTCGGAGCCGACTACGAGCAGTACTTC
>NA|TRBV19|TRBD1|TRBJ2-5
CASSTSDRGETQYF
TGTGCCAGTAGTACCTCCGACAGGGGCGAGACCCAGTACTTC
>NA|TRBV19|NA|TRBJ2-6
CASSRSPSGANVLTF
TGTGCCAGTAGCCGATCCCCATCTGGGGCCAACGTCCTGACTTTC
>NA|TRBV7-3|NA|TRBJ1-5
CASSSGPNQPQHF
TGTGCCAGCAGCTCCGGGCCTAATCAGCCCCAGCATTTT
>NA|TRBV4-2|TRBD1|TRBJ2-7
CASSPRDREGEQYF
TGTGCCAGCAGCCCCAGGGACAGGGAGGGAGAGCAGTACTTC
>few|TRBV11-1|NA|TRBJ1-2
CASSSEGFGYTF
TGTGCCAGCAGCTCCGAGGGCTTTGGCTACACCTTC
>NA|TRBV11-2|NA|TRBJ2-2
CASSHNTGELFF
TGTGCCAGCAGTCATAACACCGGGGAGCTGTTTTTT
>NA|TRBV5-6|NA|TRBJ2-2
CASRSGVVIVGELFF
TGTGCCAGCAGGTCGGGGGTCGTGATTGTCGGGGAGCTGTTTTTT
>NA|TRBV29-1|NA|TRBJ2-3
CTVPGGPTDTQYF
TGCACTGTACCCGGGGGGCCGACAGATACGCAGTATTTT
>NA|TRBV4-2|NA|TRBJ2-3
CAGAGARGTDTQYF
TGTGCCGGCGCAGGGGCGAGGGGCACAGATACGCAGTATTTT
>NA|TRBV5-6|NA|TRBJ1-2
CASSLVYGGVNYGYTF
TGTGCCAGCAGCTTGGTATATGGCGGGGTTAACTATGGCTACACCTTC
>few|TRBV6-5|NA|TRBJ2-7
CASRQAGGGTREQYF
TGTGCCAGCAGGCAGGCAGGGGGAGGTACAAGGGAGCAGTACTTC
>NA|TRBV15|NA|TRBJ2-2
CATSRSRGDTGELFF
TGTGCCACCAGCAGGAGCAGGGGAGACACCGGGGAGCTGTTTTTT
>few|TRBV5-1|NA|TRBJ2-3
CASSLVSGDTDTQYF
TGCGCCAGCAGCTTGGTGTCGGGGGACACAGATACGCAGTATTTT
>few|TRBV6-9|TRBD1|TRBJ2-7
CAPGTGFFSYEQYF
TGTGCCCCCGGGACAGGATTTTTCAGCTACGAGCAGTACTTC